Listed here are 30 T cell receptor beta chains from one sample, sequenced in a study of blood T cell repertoires in COVID-19. Measured with immunoSEQ multiplex PCR; TCRdb has only the in-frame clones, and not every one. In the table there are approximately 400,000 clones, approximately 89% of which are singletons. The sequencing sample was made of peripheral blood. These receptor sequences come from a woman aged 50 to 65 with COVID-19, enrolled during active disease.

The V and J genes are TRBV5-1 and TRBJ1-2; TRBD1 matches 8 bases. Per the germline V gene, CDR1 is SGHRS and CDR2 is YFSETQ. CDR3 length equals 16 residues. The V and J ends lost 0 bases and 7 bases, in that order; junction bases with no gene match: 11. For the CDR3, the DNA is TGCGCCAGCAGCTTGGTAACAGGGGGTCCCGGAGGTGGCTACACCTTC. Amino acid sequence: CASSLVTGGPGGGYTF. Drawing the rest from reference TRBV5-1 and TRBJ1-2, the complete variable domain is KAGVTQTPRYLIKTRGQQVTLSCSPISGHRSVSWYQQTPGQGLQFLFEYFSETQRNKGNFPGRFSGRQFSNSRSEMNVSTLELGDSALYLCASSLVTGGPGGGYTFGSGTRLTVV.

The chain couples TRBV4-1 to TRBJ1-1; tentative D call: TRBD1 (5 bases). Between the trimmed V and J ends, which lost 3 bases and 10 bases, there was a span of 18 bases. CDR1 is MGHRA and CDR2 is YSYEKL in the germline V gene. The CDR3 has 14 amino acids. The chain's CDR3 is CASSHPWRGEGAFF. In DNA form, the CDR3 reads TGCGCCAGCAGCCATCCTTGGCGGGGGGAGGGAGCTTTCTTT.

The gene calls are TRBV19 and TRBJ2-3; D is unresolved. The germline V and J ends were trimmed by 2 bases and 6 bases, with 6 bases remaining between them. Looked up from germline, CDR1 is LNHDA and CDR2 is SQIVND (reference sequence). The CDR3 consists of 12 residues. Here the CDR3 DNA reads TGTGCCAGTAGTATATCGAGGGATACGCAGTATTTT. Translating it yields CASSISRDTQYF.

The rearrangement uses TRBV21-1 and TRBJ1-2; TRBD1 is taken as the D call from the table, unchecked against the DNA. TRBV21-1 is termed a pseudogene. The length of the CDR3 is 17 residues. The CDR3 DNA reads as TGTGCCAGCAGCTTGGGGGAAGGAGGGGGCCCAGGCTATGGCTACACCTTC. It is translated as CASSLGEGGGPGYGYTF.

CDR3 amino acids: CASSKVSEQYF. For the CDR3, the DNA is TGTGCCAGCAGCAAGGTGAGCGAGCAGTACTTC. V is TRBV21-1 and J is TRBJ2-7; TRBD2 is the table's D call and was not checked against the DNA. TRBV21-1 is a pseudogene locus. The CDR3 contains 11 residues.

The chain couples TRBV29-1 to TRBJ1-1; D unclear. The germline V gene encodes CDR1 SQVTM and CDR2 ANQGSEA. The CDR3 sequence is 13 residues long. Trimming pared 8 bases from V and 0 bases from J, leaving 13 bases between. Here the CDR3 DNA reads TGCAGCTCCGCGGGCTTCCTGAACACTGAAGCTTTCTTT. Translation: CSSAGFLNTEAFF.

This rearrangement joins TRBV19 to TRBJ2-5; D perhaps matches TRBD2 (5 bases). Per germline, CDR1 LNHDA and CDR2 SQIVND (reference sequence). Trimming stripped 10 bases from V and 5 bases from J, with 17 bases between. This CDR3 region has 13 residues. The CDR3 DNA sequence: TGTGCCACCTCCGAATCGGGCGGGGAGACCCAGTACTTC. Translating gives CATSESGGETQYF.

This chain connects TRBV11-2 to TRBJ2-7; possible D gene TRBD1, 5 bases. The V end was cut by 5 bases, the J end by 2 bases, with 13 bases between. Germline V CDR1 and CDR2: SGHAT, FQNNGV. CDR3 length: 14 amino acids. The CDR3 region is CASSLQGGPYEQYF. For the CDR3, the DNA is TGTGCCAGCAGCCTGCAGGGCGGCCCCTACGAGCAGTACTTC.

The V call is TRBV7-3, the J call TRBJ1-1, with a weak D call TRBD1 (6 bases). The CDR3 extends over 13 amino acids. Germline V gives CDR1 SGHTA, CDR2 FQGTGA. V was shortened by 5 bases and J by 4 bases, with 11 bases between the two germline ends. CDR3 bases: TGTGCCAGCAGCCCCCCAGGGGTCACTGAAGCTTTCTTT. This sequence encodes CASSPPGVTEAFF.

This chain links TRBV5-4 with TRBJ2-7; TRBD1 aligns across 9 bases. This CDR3 has 14 residues. Germline V gene lookup returns CDR1 SGHNT and CDR2 YYREEE (reference sequence). V lost 0 bases, J lost 3 bases, and 1 base stayed unmatched. The CDR3: CASSLGQGVYEQYF. In nucleotides, the CDR3 is TGTGCCAGCAGCTTGGGACAGGGGGTCTACGAGCAGTACTTC.

The chain couples TRBV5-1 to TRBJ1-5; possible D gene TRBD1, 6 bases. V gave up 4 bases and J gave up 0 bases, with 17 bases separating them. CDR3 length equals 17 residues. Looked up from germline, CDR1 is SGHRS and CDR2 is YFSETQ. The CDR3 region has the DNA TGCGCCAGCAGCCTGGGGCCCAGACAGGATAGCAATCAGCCCCAGCATTTT. This translates into CASSLGPRQDSNQPQHF.

The chain couples TRBV3-1 (or the pseudogene TRBV3-2) to TRBJ2-3; D not resolved. Germline V lookup: CDR1 LGHDT, CDR2 YNNKEL (reference sequence). The CDR3 totals 18 residues. V shed 1 base and J shed 0 bases, with 17 bases lying between them. The CDR3 loop reads CASSQGLVKLSSTDTQYF. In DNA form, the CDR3 reads TGTGCCAGCAGCCAAGGGCTTGTTAAACTATCTAGCACAGATACGCAGTATTTT.

The chain uses TRBV6-5 and TRBJ1-2; D uncertain. The CDR3 spans 15 residues. V shed 9 bases and J shed 4 bases, with 21 bases lying between them. Germline V lookup: CDR1 MNHEY, CDR2 SVGAGI. This CDR3 reads CASRPRAPFTYGYTF. CDR3 sequence (DNA): TGTGCCAGTAGACCGCGGGCCCCCTTTACCTATGGCTACACCTTC.

The rearrangement joins TRBV7-9 to TRBJ1-1; 9 nucleotides match TRBD1. This CDR3 is built from 17 residues. Germline-derived CDR1 and CDR2 are SEHNR and FQNEAQ (reference sequence). V lost 2 bases, J lost 0 bases, and 7 bases stayed unmatched. The CDR3 nucleotides read TGTGCCAGCAGCTTAACCGGACAGGGGATAATGAACACTGAAGCTTTCTTT. It specifies CASSLTGQGIMNTEAFF.

As DNA, the CDR3 is TGTGCCTGGAGCGCCCTGGGGGACAGCCAAGAGACCCAGTACTTC. The encoded protein is CAWSALGDSQETQYF. The V gene is TRBV30, the J gene TRBJ2-5, with 7 bases fitting TRBD1. This CDR3 is 15 amino acids long. Trimming at V came to 3 bases and at J to 1 base, leaving 8 bases not matched to a gene. Germline-derived CDR1 and CDR2 are GTSNPN and SVGIG (reference sequence).

This clone was observed a few times. The rearrangement links TRBV5-4 to TRBJ1-1; TRBD1 aligns across 7 bases. CDR1 SGHNT and CDR2 YYREEE come from the germline V gene (reference sequence). The length of the CDR3 is 14 residues. Unmatched junction bases numbered 8, after V lost 5 bases and J lost 4 bases. CDR3 residues: CASSPIRGITEAFF. The DNA for the CDR3 is TGTGCCAGCAGTCCCATCAGGGGGATCACTGAAGCTTTCTTT.

The gene calls are TRBV20-1 and TRBJ2-3; D uncertain. Deletions cut 4 bases from V and 2 bases from J, with 4 bases between. The CDR3 is 11 residues long. From germline, CDR1 is DFQATT and CDR2 SNEGSKA (reference sequence). Written as DNA, the CDR3 is TGCAGTGCTACCTTCACAGATACGCAGTATTTT. Its protein product is CSATFTDTQYF.

The V call is TRBV19, the J call TRBJ1-1, with D perhaps matching TRBD1 (5 bases). V lost 11 bases to trimming and J lost 1 base, with 14 bases between them. This CDR3 has 13 residues. Germline CDR1 reads LNHDA; CDR2 reads SQIVND (reference sequence). CDR3 DNA sequence: TGTGCCTCCGGGGGGGGTAGGAACACTGAAGCTTTCTTT. Amino acid sequence: CASGGGRNTEAFF.

This chain uses TRBV4-1 with TRBJ2-2; TRBD2 might be the D (5 bases). The CDR3 consists of 20 residues. CDR1 MGHRA and CDR2 YSYEKL come from the germline V gene. V gave up 1 base and J gave up 2 bases, with 23 bases separating them. The CDR3, as DNA: TGCGCCAGCAGCCAAGGCCCGTTAACGAGTCGCCGGGATAACACCGGGGAGCTGTTTTTT. Its protein is CASSQGPLTSRRDNTGELFF.

The V gene is TRBV4-1, the J gene TRBJ2-7; 7 bases match TRBD2. V lost 1 base, J lost 0 bases, and 6 bases stayed unmatched. The germline V gene has CDR1 MGHRA and CDR2 YSYEKL. This CDR3 region has 16 residues. This CDR3 is CASSQGPKRDSYEQYF. The CDR3 coding sequence is TGCGCCAGCAGCCAAGGGCCAAAGCGGGACTCCTACGAGCAGTACTTC.

J is TRBJ2-5 and V is TRBV11-2; maybe TRBD1 (5 bases). The CDR3 spans 17 residues. Germline CDR1 and CDR2: SGHAT and FQNNGV. V dropped 6 bases and J dropped 0 bases, with 20 bases sitting between them. The CDR3, as DNA: TGTGCCAGCAGAAGGGTTGGACACCCTCGGTACCAAGAGACCCAGTACTTC. Translating gives CASRRVGHPRYQETQYF.

The chain recombines TRBV7-9 with TRBJ1-6; D remains unclear. Germline V gene data show CDR1 as SEHNR and CDR2 as FQNEAQ (reference sequence). The CDR3 contains 14 residues. Trimming cost V 3 bases and J 5 bases, with 8 bases left between them. CDR3 coding DNA: TGTGCCAGCAGCTTGTCTTCCGATAATTCACCCCTCCACTTT. Translating it yields CASSLSSDNSPLHF.

This sequence joins TRBV4-2 and TRBJ2-7; 9 nucleotides match TRBD2. The J segment lost 3 bases and the V segment lost 3 bases, leaving 6 bases of the junction unmatched. This CDR3 has 15 residues. Germline values: CDR1 LGHNA, CDR2 YNFKEQ. This CDR3 reads CASSHPSGGIYEQYF. CDR3 DNA sequence: TGTGCCAGCAGCCACCCCAGCGGGGGGATCTACGAGCAGTACTTC.

V gene TRBV19 combines with J gene TRBJ1-1; no firm D call. Trimming removed 2 bases from V and 5 bases from J, with 18 bases in between. CDR1 and CDR2 from the germline V gene are LNHDA and SQIVND (reference sequence). The CDR3 has 16 residues. The CDR3, as DNA: TGTGCCAGTAGTATATTGGCCCGCCAGGTAAATACTGAAGCTTTCTTT. Amino acid sequence: CASSILARQVNTEAFF.

The chain joins TRBV11-3 to TRBJ1-3; maybe TRBD1 (5 bases). V dropped 3 bases and J dropped 0 bases, with 6 bases sitting between them. Germline CDR1 SGHNT, CDR2 YENEEA. This CDR3 region has 14 residues. CDR3 amino acids: CASSLGGSGNTIYF. The CDR3 DNA is TGTGCCAGCAGCTTGGGGGGCTCTGGAAACACCATATATTTT.

The table lists this clone with a count of one. V usage is TRBV2 and J usage is TRBJ1-2; a possible D gene is TRBD1 (6 bases). Trimming pared 9 bases from V and 6 bases from J, leaving 8 bases between. The germline gives CDR1 SNHLY, CDR2 FYNNEI. The CDR3 is made up of 10 amino acids. DNA of the CDR3: TGTGCCAGACAGGGAGATGGCTACACCTTC. This encodes CARQGDGYTF.

A single count supports this clone. The CDR3, as DNA: TGTGCCATCAGTGAGCGTCAGGGGGACACCGGGGAGCTGTTTTTT. This encodes CAISERQGDTGELFF. V gene TRBV10-3 combines with J gene TRBJ2-2, with 7 nucleotides matching TRBD1. Germline V gives CDR1 ENHRY, CDR2 SYGVKD. This CDR3 contains 15 residues. With 2 bases clipped from V and 3 bases from J, the junction kept 3 bases outside the gene matches.

The J gene is TRBJ1-1, the V gene TRBV7-3; tentative D call: TRBD1 (5 bases). Per germline, CDR1 SGHTA and CDR2 FQGTGA. The ends were cut back, 4 bases at V and 1 base at J, with 7 bases in the middle. This CDR3 region has 13 residues. The CDR3 nucleotides read TGTGCCAGCAGCTGGACACCGAACACTGAAGCTTTCTTT. The encoded protein is CASSWTPNTEAFF.

This clone has a handful of counts. The V and J genes are TRBV4-1 and TRBJ2-7, with 11 bases identical to TRBD2. Germline V CDR1 and CDR2: MGHRA, YSYEKL. The CDR3 has 14 amino acids. J gave up 4 bases and V 6 bases, and 5 bases lay outside the gene matches. CDR3 in amino acids: CASRRLAGNYEQYF. For the CDR3, the DNA is TGCGCCAGCAGGCGACTAGCGGGGAATTACGAGCAGTACTTC.

This clone has more than one count but fewer than ten. The chain is built from TRBV18 and TRBJ1-5, with TRBD1 as a possible D gene (6 bases). Germline CDR1 is KGHSH and CDR2 is LQKENI. The CDR3 is made up of 16 amino acids. Between the trimmed V and J ends, which lost 3 bases and 4 bases, there was a span of 16 bases. CDR3 DNA sequence: TGTGCCAGCTCACCTTTTTCGACAGGATCAAATCAGCCCCAGCATTTT. Translated, it gives CASSPFSTGSNQPQHF. The full variable domain, completed using reference TRBV18 and TRBJ1-5, is NAGVMQNPRHLVRRRGQEARLRCSPMKGHSHVYWYRQLPEEGLKFMVYLQKENIIDESGMPKERFSAEFPKEGPSILRIQQVVRGDSAAYFCASSPFSTGSNQPQHFGDGTRLSIL.